This is a list of T cell receptor beta chains from one sample in a study of post-analysis software for immune sequencing data. A single record per CDR3 protein comes from TCRdb applying MiXCR to the PCR reads. The sample carries 350,000 to 500,000 distinct CDR3 sequences, 39% recorded once. The sequenced sample was blood. Source of these receptors: a girl between 2 and 10 years old with multiple sclerosis. CDR3s include the opening cysteine and the closing phenylalanine or tryptophan. The D gene is left open where the match is weak. Clone size is shown for a subset of rows, as once, few, many or a class of expanded clone.

>.|TRBJ2-5|TRBV20-1|.
TGCAGTGCTAGGCCTACGGGGGCGGAGACCCAGTACTTC
CSARPTGAETQYF
>many|TRBJ2-7|TRBV28|.
TGTGCCAGCAGTTTGGGGAACCGCGAGCAGTACTTC
CASSLGNREQYF
>.|TRBJ1-2|TRBV6-5|TRBD1
TGTGCCAGCAGTTACACAGACAGGGGGCGAGGTGGCTACACCTTC
CASSYTDRGRGGYTF
>.|TRBJ2-7|TRBV27|TRBD1
TGTGCCAGCAGTTTAGCGGACAGGGGCGACGAGCAGTACTTC
CASSLADRGDEQYF
>.|TRBJ1-4|TRBV20-1|.
TGCAGTGCCCTCGAGGGGCGAGGACCTAATGAAAAACTGTTTTTT
CSALEGRGPNEKLFF
>many|TRBJ2-5|TRBV5-1|.
TGCGCCAGCAGCTTGTCGGGTTTCCAAGAGACCCAGTACTTC
CASSLSGFQETQYF
>.|TRBJ1-1|TRBV6-2/TRBV6-3|.
TGTGCCAGCAGTGCTCCTAGTCTGTGGGCTTTCTTT
CASSAPSLWAFF
>.|TRBJ2-1|TRBV27|.
TGTGCCAGCAGCCCCCTGGGACTTAGGGATCGCAATGAGCAGTTCTTC
CASSPLGLRDRNEQFF
>.|TRBJ2-7|TRBV28|TRBD1
TGTGCCAGCGGTACAGGGGGTTCATCAGCCTACGAGCAGTACTTC
CASGTGGSSAYEQYF
>.|TRBJ2-1|TRBV6-4|.
TGTGCCAGCAGTGCCACAGGGAGAGATGAGCAGTTCTTC
CASSATGRDEQFF
>few|TRBJ2-1|TRBV6-4|TRBD2
TGTGCCAGCAGTAACGATGATGGCGGGGGCAATGAGCAGTTCTTC
CASSNDDGGGNEQFF
>.|TRBJ1-4|TRBV5-5|TRBD1
TGTGCCAGCAGCTTGGTTGGGGACAGCAATGAAAAACTGTTTTTT
CASSLVGDSNEKLFF
>.|TRBJ2-4|TRBV4-3|TRBD2
TGCGCCAGCAGCCAAGATAGTACTAGCGGGAGGAGGGAGCAGTACTTC
CASSQDSTSGRREQYF
>.|TRBJ2-1|TRBV7-8|.
TGTGCCAACAGCCCCCGCGCCCCATCCTACAATGAGCAGTTCTTC
CANSPRAPSYNEQFF
>.|TRBJ1-5|TRBV3-1|.
TGTGCCAGCAGCCAAGATTCCGGGAGCAATCAGCCCCAGCATTTT
CASSQDSGSNQPQHF
>few|TRBJ1-2|TRBV28|.
TGTGCCAGCAGTTTGCCGGCACGATACTATGGCTACACCTTC
CASSLPARYYGYTF
>many|TRBJ1-2|TRBV11-2|TRBD1
TGTGCCAGCAGCTTAGGCCCACAGGGGTTCTATGGCTACACCTTC
CASSLGPQGFYGYTF
>few|TRBJ2-1|TRBV12-2|.
TGTGCAAGTCGCTCATATCGGGACAGGTGCTCCTACAATGAGCAGTTCTTC
CASRSYRDRCSYNEQFF
>few|TRBJ2-1|TRBV29-1|TRBD1
TGCAGCGTCGCCGGACAGGGAATTGAGCAGTTCTTC
CSVAGQGIEQFF
>.|TRBJ1-2|TRBV20-1|TRBD1
TGCAGTGCTAGAGATCGGATTTTTGGGGACAGGGTTTATGGCTACACCTTC
CSARDRIFGDRVYGYTF
>.|TRBJ2-7|TRBV20-1|.
TGCAGTGCTAGAACCACAGGGAGCCAAAAAGCCTACGAGCAGTACTTC
CSARTTGSQKAYEQYF
>few|TRBJ2-1|TRBV3-1|.
TGTGCCAGCAGCCAAGCGGGCTATTTCAATGAGCAGTTCTTC
CASSQAGYFNEQFF
>.|TRBJ1-6|TRBV18|.
TGTGCCAACTCACCACCGTGGTTGCCTTCACCCCTCCACTTT
CANSPPWLPSPLHF
>.|TRBJ2-1|TRBV20-1|TRBD2
TGCAGTGCTAGGCTCCTAGCGGGGGCGGGTCATAAGCAGTTCTTC
CSARLLAGAGHKQFF
>few|TRBJ2-3|TRBV5-1|TRBD2
TGCGCCAGCAGCTTGTTTGGGACTAGCGGAGCAGATACGCAGTATTTT
CASSLFGTSGADTQYF
>.|TRBJ1-1|TRBV12-3/TRBV12-4|.
TGTGCCAGCAGTTCCTTGGGCACTGAAGCTTTCTTT
CASSSLGTEAFF
>many|TRBJ2-1|TRBV4-1|TRBD2
TGCGCCAGCAGCCAGGGGCCAGCGGGGGATAAGCAGTTCTTC
CASSQGPAGDKQFF
>few|TRBJ2-1|TRBV29-1|.
TGCAGCGTTGGCAGTAGGGGTGAGCAGTTCTTC
CSVGSRGEQFF
>.|TRBJ1-4|TRBV7-2|.
TGTGCCAGCAGCTTGACAGGACGAAATGAAAAACTGTTTTTT
CASSLTGRNEKLFF
>few|TRBJ1-1|TRBV7-9|.
TGTGCCAGCAGCTCCCTGGGGATGAACACTGAAGCTTTCTTT
CASSSLGMNTEAFF
>.|TRBJ2-7|TRBV12-3/TRBV12-4|.
TGTGCCAGCAGGTGGGGGGTGAGAACGTTGGAGCAGTACTTC
CASRWGVRTLEQYF
>.|TRBJ2-6|TRBV6-2/TRBV6-3|.
TGTGCCAGCAGTTACTTAGCAGGGGCCGCCCTCTCTGGGGCCAACGTCCTGACTTTC
CASSYLAGAALSGANVLTF
>few|TRBJ2-1|TRBV9|TRBD2
TGTGCCAGCATCGATACGGGGGGGGCCTACAATGAGCAGTTCTTC
CASIDTGGAYNEQFF
>.|TRBJ2-3|TRBV7-2|TRBD2
TGTGCCAGCAGCTTAGTTGCGGGAGGGCCCGAAGATACGCAGTATTTT
CASSLVAGGPEDTQYF
>.|TRBJ2-1|TRBV6-6|.
TGTGCCAGCAGCGGATCCTCCTTATACAATAAGCAGTTCTTC
CASSGSSLYNKQFF
>.|TRBJ2-1|TRBV29-1|TRBD1
TGCAGCGTTGCAAGACAGGGCAGGTCACTGGAGCAGTTCTTC
CSVARQGRSLEQFF
>.|TRBJ2-5|TRBV20-1|TRBD2
TGCAGTGCCCAGCGACTAGCGGGGAGCCAAGAGACCCAGTACTTC
CSAQRLAGSQETQYF
>.|TRBJ2-4|TRBV12-3/TRBV12-4|.
TGTGCCAGCAGCCTGGACAGAAACATTCAGTACTTC
CASSLDRNIQYF
>.|TRBJ1-5|TRBV4-2|TRBD1
TGTGCCAGCAGCCAAGATTATTGGACAGGAGGTCGGTCGAGCAATCAGCCCCAGCATTTT
CASSQDYWTGGRSSNQPQHF
>.|TRBJ2-7|TRBV5-1|TRBD1
TGCGCCAGCAGCTTGCCCGGGACAGGGGGCTCCTACGAGCAGTACTTC
CASSLPGTGGSYEQYF
>few|TRBJ2-5|TRBV29-1|.
TGCAGCGTTGAAGAGTCATACCAAGAGACCCAGTACTTC
CSVEESYQETQYF
>.|TRBJ2-5|TRBV20-1|TRBD1
TGCAGTGCTAGGGATCGAGACAGGGGGCACGAGAAGTACTTC
CSARDRDRGHEKYF
>.|TRBJ2-5|TRBV7-9|.
TGTGCCAGCAGCTTAGGTCGGCTCCCAGAAGAGACCCAGTACTTC
CASSLGRLPEETQYF
>many|TRBJ2-5|TRBV29-1|.
TGCAGCGTTGAAGGGACAGTCCAAGAGACCCAGTACTTC
CSVEGTVQETQYF
>few|TRBJ2-1|TRBV5-1|.
TGCGCCAGCAGCTTCTCAATAGGCTCCTACAATGAGCAGTTCTTC
CASSFSIGSYNEQFF
>few|TRBJ1-2|TRBV5-1|.
TGCGCCAGCAGCCGAAGGGGACCCTATGGCTACACCTTC
CASSRRGPYGYTF
>once|TRBJ1-1|TRBV5-6|.
TGTGCCAGCAGCTCCGCCCTATCGACAGGCCCGGTGGTAGAAGCTTTCTTT
CASSSALSTGPVVEAFF
>few|TRBJ2-6|TRBV7-9|.
TGTGCCAGCAGCTCAACCGGGACCGGTCGCTCTGGGGCCAACGTCCTGACTTTC
CASSSTGTGRSGANVLTF
>few|TRBJ1-2|TRBV7-2|.
TGTGCCAGCAGCTTAGGATCCAGGACAGAGTATGGCTACACCTTC
CASSLGSRTEYGYTF
>once|TRBJ1-2|TRBV29-1|.
TGCGGCGCTGAAGGAGGGAACTATGGCTACACCTTC
CGAEGGNYGYTF
>few|TRBJ2-3|TRBV6-6|.
TGTGCCAGCAGTTACCTAGGGGCCACAGATACGCAGTATTTT
CASSYLGATDTQYF
>.|TRBJ2-3|TRBV5-1|.
TGCGCCAGCAGCTTGGGCAGTACGGCTATCACAGATACGCAGTATTTT
CASSLGSTAITDTQYF
>few|TRBJ1-4|TRBV5-1|.
TGCGCCAGCAGCCCCGAAGGCGGCGGAATTAATGAAAAACTGTTTTTT
CASSPEGGGINEKLFF
>few|TRBJ1-1|TRBV20-1|.
TGCAGTGCTAGACCTTATCTGAACACTGAAGCTTTCTTT
CSARPYLNTEAFF